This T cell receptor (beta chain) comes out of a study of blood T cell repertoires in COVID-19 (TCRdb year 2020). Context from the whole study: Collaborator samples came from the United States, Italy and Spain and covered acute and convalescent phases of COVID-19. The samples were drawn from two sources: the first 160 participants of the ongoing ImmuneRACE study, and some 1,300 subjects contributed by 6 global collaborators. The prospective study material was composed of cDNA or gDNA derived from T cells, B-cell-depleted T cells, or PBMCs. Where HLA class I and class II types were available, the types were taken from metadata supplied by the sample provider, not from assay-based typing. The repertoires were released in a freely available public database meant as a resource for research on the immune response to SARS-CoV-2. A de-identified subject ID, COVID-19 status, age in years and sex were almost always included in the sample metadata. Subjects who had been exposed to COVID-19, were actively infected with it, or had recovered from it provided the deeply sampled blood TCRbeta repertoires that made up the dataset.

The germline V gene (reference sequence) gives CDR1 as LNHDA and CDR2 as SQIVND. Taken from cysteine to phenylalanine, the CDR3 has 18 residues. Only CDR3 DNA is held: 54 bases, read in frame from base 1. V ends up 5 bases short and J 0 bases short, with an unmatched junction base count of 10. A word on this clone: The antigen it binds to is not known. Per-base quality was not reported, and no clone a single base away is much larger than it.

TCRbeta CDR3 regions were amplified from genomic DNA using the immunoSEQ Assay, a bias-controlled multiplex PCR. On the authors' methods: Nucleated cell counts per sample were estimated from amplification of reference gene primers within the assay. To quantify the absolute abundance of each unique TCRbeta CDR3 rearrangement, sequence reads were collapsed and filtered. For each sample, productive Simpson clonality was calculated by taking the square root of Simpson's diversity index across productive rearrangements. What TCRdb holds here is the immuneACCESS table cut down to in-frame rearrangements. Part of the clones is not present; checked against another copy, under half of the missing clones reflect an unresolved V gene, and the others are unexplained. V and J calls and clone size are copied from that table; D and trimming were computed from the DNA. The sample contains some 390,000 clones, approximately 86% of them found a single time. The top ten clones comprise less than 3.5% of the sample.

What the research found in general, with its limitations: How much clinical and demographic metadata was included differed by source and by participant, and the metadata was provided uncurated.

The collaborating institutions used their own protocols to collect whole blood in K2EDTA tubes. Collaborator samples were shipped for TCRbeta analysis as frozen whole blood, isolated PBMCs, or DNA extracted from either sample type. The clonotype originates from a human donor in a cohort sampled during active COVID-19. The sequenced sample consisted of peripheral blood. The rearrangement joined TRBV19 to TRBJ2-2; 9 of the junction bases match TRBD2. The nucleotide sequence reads TGTGCCAGTAGTCCCCGCGTGGCGGGAGGGCCGAACACCGGGGAGCTGTTTTTT. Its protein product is CASSPRVAGGPNTGELFF.